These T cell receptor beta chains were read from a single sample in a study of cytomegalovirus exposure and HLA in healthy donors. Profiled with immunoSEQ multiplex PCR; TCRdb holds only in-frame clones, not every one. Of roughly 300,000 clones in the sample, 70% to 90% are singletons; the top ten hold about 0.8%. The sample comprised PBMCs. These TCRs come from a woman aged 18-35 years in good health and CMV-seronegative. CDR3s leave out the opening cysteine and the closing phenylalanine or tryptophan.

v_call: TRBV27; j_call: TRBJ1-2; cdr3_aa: ASSLYLSGQGFGGYT
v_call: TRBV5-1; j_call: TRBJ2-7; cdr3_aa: ASSLEGDSYEQY
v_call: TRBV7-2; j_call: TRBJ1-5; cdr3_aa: ASSSDRAKSQPQH
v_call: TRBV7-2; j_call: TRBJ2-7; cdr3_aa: ASSSSGGRSYEQY
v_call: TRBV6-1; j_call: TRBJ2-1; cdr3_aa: ASSEVAGPHNEQF
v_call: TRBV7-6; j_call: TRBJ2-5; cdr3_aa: ASSLGDRSFQETQY
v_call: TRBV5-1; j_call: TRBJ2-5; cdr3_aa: ASSFTGTNQETQY
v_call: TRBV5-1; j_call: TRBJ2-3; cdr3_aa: ASTSGRAISTDTQY
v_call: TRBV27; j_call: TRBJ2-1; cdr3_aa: ASSLTSAPINEQF
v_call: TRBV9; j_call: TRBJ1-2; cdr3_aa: ASSAGGDYYGYT
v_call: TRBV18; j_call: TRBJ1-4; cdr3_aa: ASSPPVGLLGDEKLF
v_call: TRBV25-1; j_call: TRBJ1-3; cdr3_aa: ASSPWSDTIY
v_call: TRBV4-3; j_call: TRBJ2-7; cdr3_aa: ASSQDTSIGYEQY
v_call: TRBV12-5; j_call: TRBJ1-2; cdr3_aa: ASGPVNYGYT
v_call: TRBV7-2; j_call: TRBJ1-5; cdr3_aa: ASSSTDRQPQH
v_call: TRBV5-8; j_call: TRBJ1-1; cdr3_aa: ASSLRGIEAF
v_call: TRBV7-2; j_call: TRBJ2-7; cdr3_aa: ASSLASASYEQY